The clone carrying this T cell receptor (beta chain) was seen once. Its antigen is not identified. The record originates from a study of cytomegalovirus exposure and HLA in healthy donors. The study's findings and limits: A previous analysis found most TCR beta V segments productive roughly 90% or roughly 30% of the time. Follow-up analysis later connected one missense variant in DCLRE1C with trimming of TCR beta V- and J-genes. Confirmation in vitro established that a few CMV-associated chains were specific for CMV antigens.

Primers for the PCR totalled 60 Vbeta and 13 Jbeta. Data came from immunoSEQ multiplex PCR; TCRdb stores just in-frame clones and leaves some out. There are some 160,000 clones in the sample; over 80% occur only once, and more than 1.5% lies in the top ten. Material for sequencing was PBMCs. The receptor's source is a woman between 18 and 29 years old in good health and CMV-seronegative.

The CDR3 region has the DNA TGTGCCAGCAGCCCTCCGGGGATGAACACTGAAGCTTTCTTT. Translated: CASSPPGMNTEAFF. The J gene is TRBJ1-1, the V gene TRBV14; D is unresolved. Germline CDR1 is SGHDN and CDR2 is FVKESK. With 4 bases removed from V and 0 bases from J, the gap between germline ends came to 9 bases. The CDR3 extends over 14 amino acids.